These T cell receptor beta chains were read from a single sample in a study of T cell repertoires in cytomegalovirus infection. TCRdb independently ran MiXCR on the reads; one entry per CDR3 protein. The sample records about 360,000 distinct CDR3 sequences, around a third being singletons. Their antigens are not known. Specimen: cultured PBMCs, collected from culture after CMV antigen stimulation. These receptors were taken from a human donor in good health (CMV status not recorded). Some clones in this sample may be carry-over from other donors' samples. The CDR3 runs from the conserved cysteine through the conserved F or W. Each record gives: clone size, V gene, CDR3 length, CDR3 protein. Only part of the rows carry a size: once, few, many, or a class if the clone is expanded.

NA,TRBV15,15,CATSRDGAREETQYF
few,TRBV7-2,14,CASSLGTGERGYTF
few,TRBV12-3/TRBV12-4,15,CASSLSLAGQETQYF
many,TRBV7-2,16,CASNLGASGEYNEQFF
NA,TRBV27,13,CASKGPGANVLTF
many,TRBV7-6,14,CASSQPGQAVTIYF
many,TRBV10-2,14,CASRVEIAADTQYF
many,TRBV10-3,15,CAISETGSHQETQYF
few,TRBV6-2/TRBV6-3,16,CASSYMRLRDTGELFF
NA,TRBV12-3/TRBV12-4,14,CASSQGTVNSPLHF
few,TRBV7-2,14,CASSSLRGDNEQFF
NA,TRBV19,16,CASSIVGTRGPNEQFF
NA,TRBV27,12,CASRGTYERQYF
NA,TRBV3-1,16,CASSQVSGWGNTEAFF
few,TRBV7-2,15,CASSWTSGIYYEQYF
many,TRBV7-6,17,CASSAGAGTSSYNEQFF
NA,TRBV28,14,CASSPSGSTETQYF
few,TRBV28,15,CASSLGGQGKETQYF
NA,TRBV6-6,14,CASSYSTTSYEQYF
many,TRBV7-9,15,CASSLLAGGPETQYF
NA,TRBV4-3,14,CASSPESLNNEQFF
NA,TRBV4-3,15,CASSQGDYSYNEQFF
few,TRBV7-6,15,CASSPLLGVTGELFF
few,TRBV7-2,13,CASSSQGFQPQHF
NA,TRBV7-2,14,CASSLSAGNQPQHF
NA,TRBV19,14,CASSHRQGAYEQYF
few,TRBV6-2/TRBV6-3,16,CASSHGRRNMNTEAFF
many,TRBV9,15,CASSVGQESSYEQYF
NA,TRBV7-9,12,CASSPQTETQYF
few,TRBV28,13,CASKLTGHYGYTF
NA,TRBV28,15,CASSLPGGGGTEAFF
few,TRBV12-3/TRBV12-4,14,CASGIAGRTDTQYF
few,TRBV7-2,16,CASSLMIQGAFGGYTF
NA,TRBV12-3/TRBV12-4,15,CASSFSGIGNSPLHF
NA,TRBV18,15,CASSPSNRDQETQYF
NA,TRBV4-3,16,CASSQETGTYQETQYF
few,TRBV4-1,15,CASSQRLAGGGEQFF
NA,TRBV3-1,12,CASSQGTGNQFF
NA,TRBV20-1,14,CSAPGLAGLVGQYF
NA,TRBV29-1,13,CSAGTSGNNEQFF
many,TRBV12-3/TRBV12-4,16,CASSLRLAGSGGELFF
NA,TRBV12-5,16,CASGLVLGQGTYEQYF
NA,TRBV9,15,CASSVEGQPNEKLFF
few,TRBV7-2,18,CASSLRFIGRGRDNEQFF
NA,TRBV6-6,15,CASRTGFSGANVLTF
NA,TRBV19,15,CASTIGLAGGGEQFF
many,TRBV7-8,17,CASSSTRGGSSGNTIYF
few,TRBV9,16,CASSARTSGRGNEQFF
few,TRBV7-2,13,CASGLELRDEQFF
NA,TRBV20-1,14,CSARETHGNQPQHF
NA,TRBV5-4,14,CASSFGRKEETQYF
few,TRBV7-2,15,CASSLAGLSLNEQFF
NA,TRBV7-2,13,CASSLENNYGYTF
few,TRBV10-3,18,CAISDPGLAASSYNEQFF